This T cell receptor beta chain was sequenced in a study of T cell changes during pregnancy in multiple sclerosis. This clone was recorded only once. V was clipped by 0 bases and J by 1 base, with 12 bases between them. This CDR3 is 17 amino acids long. CDR1 and CDR2 from the germline V gene are LGHNA and YSLEER. TCRdb's copy holds only in-frame clones and misses some; the assay was immunoSEQ multiplex PCR. The sample lists fewer than 50,000 clones, 94% occurring once. Specimen: CD8+ T cells from peripheral blood mononuclear cells, collected in the first trimester of pregnancy. The receptor was isolated from a female donor with multiple sclerosis, enrolled in a pregnancy study. The chain uses TRBV4-3 and TRBJ2-2; the D is unclear. The CDR3 DNA follows: TGCGCCAGCAGCCAAGACCTAGTGAGCTGGAACACCGGGGAGCTGTTTTTT. Its protein is CASSQDLVSWNTGELFF.